A single TCR beta chain is shown here with its context. Its antigen is unknown. The CDR3 extends over 16 amino acids. Trimming pared 3 bases from V and 5 bases from J, leaving 17 bases between. Germline assignment: CDR1 KGHSH and CDR2 LQKENI. All donors participated as healthy donors of bone marrow. These data come from a study of cytomegalovirus exposure and HLA in healthy donors. It was with 60 Vbeta and 13 Jbeta primers that the PCR ran. Some clones are missing from TCRdb's copy, which holds only in-frame ones; the method was immunoSEQ multiplex PCR. The sample has some 110,000 clones, roughly three quarters seen once; the top ten hold 3.2%. Study-wide points: With further analysis later on, most CMV-associated TCR beta chains appeared HLA-restricted.

Material for sequencing was PBMCs. This TCR came from a young man in good health and CMV-seronegative. This chain uses TRBV18 with TRBJ1-5, with unresolved D. The CDR3: CASSPSRAQLDQPQHF. The DNA for the CDR3 is TGTGCCAGCTCACCCTCCCGGGCACAACTAGATCAGCCCCAGCATTTT.